This TCR beta chain derives from a study of T-cell reconstitution after alpha-beta-depleted transplantation in children. A library of TCRbeta sequences, prepared with unique molecular identifiers, was generated. TCRdb reanalysed the PCR reads using MiXCR and keeps one entry per CDR3 protein. This sample has some 390,000 distinct CDR3 sequences, with roughly 20% found just once. Trimming at V came to 6 bases and at J to 8 bases, leaving 16 bases not matched to a gene. The CDR3 covers 16 residues. Germline V gives CDR1 MDHEN, CDR2 SYDVKM. This clonotype was picked up a small number of times. The rearrangement links TRBV28 to TRBJ1-2; 9 bases fit TRBD1. The specimen comprised PBMCs from the stem cell graft donor, sampled from the stem cell graft. This sequence was found in a human donor who donated a stem cell graft to a child with acute myeloid leukemia. The CDR3 bases are TGTGCCAGCAGCTACGGGACAGGGACAAGTCAAAGGGGCTACACCTTC. Its protein is CASSYGTGTSQRGYTF.